This T cell receptor beta chain comes out of a study of read filtering for tumor transcriptome and immune sequencing. Study overall: The cohort had over 16 men and under 15 women aged about 45 to 80, mean about 70 years. RNA-seq yielded only about 75 to 1,400 TCR reads, IR-seq about 4 to 10.27 million.

The CDR3 sequence is 13 residues long. Deletions cut 5 bases from V and 7 bases from J, with 12 bases between. From germline, CDR1 is MNHEY and CDR2 SVGAGI. This library used roughly 400 ng RNA and molecular barcoded adaptors spanning alpha/delta and beta/gamma chains. TCRdb re-called the reads through MiXCR, storing one row per CDR3 protein. The repertoire includes roughly 60,000 distinct CDR3 sequences, about 20% of them detected once, and 17% sits in the top ten. Every patient had bone marrow sampled while the disease was active. This clonotype appeared a few times. The origin of this receptor is a donor at least 40 years old with multiple myeloma. Material: a population of CD138-negative cells sorted from bone marrow. The chain joins TRBV6-5 to TRBJ1-5; no reliable D call. CDR3 sequence reads: CASSRGAGQPQHF. The CDR3 DNA is TGTGCCAGCAGTCGGGGAGCGGGGCAGCCCCAGCATTTT.